Shown below are 19 T cell receptor beta chains from a single sample sequenced in a study of radiation and T cells in renal cell carcinoma. The table came from immunoSEQ multiplex PCR; TCRdb's copy has only in-frame clones and leaves some out. The profile covers about 140,000 clones, with approximately 87% appearing a single time and approximately 20% taken by the ten largest. Indicated time point: baseline pretreatment blood. Treatment noted: 15 Gy SBRT to primary tumor, nephrectomy 4 weeks later. The sample here was blood, taken from a patient whose treatment included radiotherapy and nephrectomy. All receptors come from a woman between 50 and 59 years old with renal cell carcinoma.

This sequence joins TRBV2 and TRBJ2-7; no clear D. Trimming took off 7 bases at V and 3 bases at J, with 10 bases between the two ends. The CDR3 covers 12 residues. Germline-derived CDR1 and CDR2 are SNHLY and FYNNEI. Written as DNA, the CDR3 is TGTGCCAGCAACGGCGAAAACTACGAGCAGTACTTC. It translates to CASNGENYEQYF.

This chain uses TRBV6-6 with TRBJ1-2; D is unclear. The germline V gene has CDR1 MNHNY and CDR2 SVGAGI (reference sequence). Trimming removed 6 bases from V and 4 bases from J, with 12 bases in between. The CDR3 has 13 residues. The CDR3 sequence is CASSRGSAYGYTF. The CDR3, as DNA: TGTGCCAGCAGCCGTGGGTCGGCCTATGGCTACACCTTC.

The CDR3 sequence: CASSQGLSLQGWGKLFF. In DNA, the CDR3 is TGCGCCAGCAGCCAAGGATTGTCCCTACAAGGTTGGGGAAAACTGTTTTTT. The chain recombines TRBV4-3 with TRBJ1-4; D gene ambiguous. The germline CDR1 and CDR2 sequences are LGHNA and YSLEER. The CDR3 runs 17 residues. Deletions cut 1 base from V and 10 bases from J, with 22 bases between.

V gene TRBV7-9 combines with J gene TRBJ2-5, with TRBD1 matching 8 bases. Germline V gives CDR1 SEHNR, CDR2 FQNEAQ (reference sequence). The CDR3 spans 14 residues. Trimming cost V 5 bases and J 2 bases; bases outside gene matches: 4. CDR3 DNA: TGTGCCAGCAGCACATACAGGGGGCAAGAGACCCAGTACTTC. Encoded protein: CASSTYRGQETQYF. Drawing the rest from reference TRBV7-9 and TRBJ2-5, the complete variable domain is DTGVSQNPRHKITKRGQNVTFRCDPISEHNRLYWYRQTLGQGPEFLTYFQNEAQLEKSRLLSDRFSAERPKGSFSTLEIQRTEQGDSAMYLCASSTYRGQETQYFGPGTRLLVL.

In DNA form, the CDR3 reads TGTGCCAGTAGTATGTTAGGCCTAGCGGGAGCCGAGCAGTACTTC. Translating it yields CASSMLGLAGAEQYF. This chain connects TRBV19 to TRBJ2-7; 10 bases are shared with TRBD2. The CDR3 sequence is 15 residues long. The J segment lost 6 bases and the V segment lost 3 bases, leaving 8 bases of the junction unmatched. CDR1 is LNHDA, CDR2 SQIVND, per germline (reference sequence). The entire variable domain, with the rest obtained from reference TRBV19 and TRBJ2-7, is as follows: DGGITQSPKYLFRKEGQNVTLSCEQNLNHDAMYWYRQDPGQGLRLIYYSQIVNDFQKGDIAEGYSVSREKKESFPLTVTSAQKNPTAFYLCASSMLGLAGAEQYFGPGTRLTVT.

The chain is built from TRBV18 and TRBJ1-2; possibly TRBD1 for D (5 bases). Trimming cost V 3 bases and J 3 bases, with 8 bases left between them. This CDR3 contains 13 residues. CDR1 is KGHSH and CDR2 is LQKENI in the germline V gene. The CDR3 region has the DNA TGTGCCAGCTCACCGACAGAACACTATGGCTACACCTTC. Residues: CASSPTEHYGYTF.

This clone was observed a handful of times. V is TRBV13 and J is TRBJ1-4; possibly TRBD1 for D (6 bases). Germline CDR1 is PRHDT and CDR2 is FYEKMQ (reference sequence). V shed 4 bases and J shed 5 bases, with 11 bases lying between them. There are 14 residues in the CDR3. The CDR3 spells CASSSRRGNEKLFF. CDR3 nucleotide sequence: TGTGCCAGCAGCTCCCGGAGGGGGAATGAAAAACTGTTTTTT.

This clone was recorded only once. Compared with germline, one end of the junction differs, possibly owing to a read error. The rearrangement links TRBV30 to TRBJ1-6; D not resolved. Looked up from germline, CDR1 is GTSNPN and CDR2 is SVGIG (reference sequence). The CDR3 has 12 amino acids. In DNA, the CDR3 is TGTGCGTGGATGTACGTGAATTCACCCCTCCACTTT. This translates into CAWMYVNSPLHF.

The chain uses TRBV5-1 and TRBJ2-7, with D hard to call. CDR3 length: 13 amino acids. The germline V gene has CDR1 SGHRS and CDR2 YFSETQ. V shed 0 bases and J shed 3 bases, with 7 bases lying between them. The CDR3 is CASSLEAFYEQYF. The CDR3 DNA reads as TGCGCCAGCAGCTTGGAGGCCTTCTACGAGCAGTACTTC.

The chain recombines TRBV28 with TRBJ2-3, with D uncertain. CDR3 length: 11 amino acids. The ends were cut back, 8 bases at V and 0 bases at J, with 3 bases in the middle. Germline assignment: CDR1 MDHEN and CDR2 SYDVKM. The CDR3 region is CASGSTDTQYF. CDR3 DNA sequence: TGTGCCAGCGGAAGCACAGATACGCAGTATTTT.

The chain uses TRBV6-1 and TRBJ2-5; TRBD1 matches at 7 bases. CDR1 MNHNS and CDR2 SASEGT come from the germline V gene. Germline trimming cut 1 base from V and 1 base from J; bases unmatched to any gene: 3. CDR3 length equals 15 residues. CDR3 amino acids: CASSEVAGGQETQYF. The CDR3 bases are TGTGCCAGCAGTGAAGTGGCAGGGGGCCAAGAGACCCAGTACTTC.

This chain links TRBV5-1 with TRBJ2-2; D possibly matches TRBD1 or TRBD2 (5 bases each). The CDR3 has 18 amino acids. The germline CDR1 and CDR2 sequences are SGHRS and YFSETQ. The V gene lost 5 bases and the J gene lost 0 bases, with 20 bases spanning the gap. The CDR3 region has the DNA TGCGCCAGCAGACGTACTTTAATCGGGGACGCGAACACCGGGGAGCTGTTTTTT. As protein: CASRRTLIGDANTGELFF.

The J gene is TRBJ2-3, the V gene TRBV4-3, with unresolved D. Looked up from germline, CDR1 is LGHNA and CDR2 is YSLEER. This CDR3 contains 13 residues. Trimming removed 0 bases at V and 6 bases at J, with 7 bases between. CDR3 amino acids: CASSQDVWDTQYF. CDR3 in DNA: TGCGCCAGCAGCCAAGATGTTTGGGATACGCAGTATTTT.

The chain links TRBV7-2 to TRBJ1-2; 7 bases map to TRBD1. The CDR3 has 13 amino acids. From germline, CDR1 is SGHTA and CDR2 FQGNSA. V was clipped by 4 bases and J by 8 bases; unmatched bases: 7. CDR3 sequence reads: CASSSDRVGGYTF. DNA for the CDR3: TGTGCCAGCAGCTCTGACAGGGTAGGGGGCTACACCTTC.

This chain uses TRBV5-6 with TRBJ2-4, with D possibly TRBD1 on 6 matching bases. The CDR3 contains 14 residues. Germline V gene sequence: CDR1 SGHDT, CDR2 YYEEEE. The V gene lost 2 bases and the J gene lost 1 base, with 7 bases spanning the gap. The CDR3 protein is CASSFTGAKNIQYF. DNA for the CDR3: TGTGCCAGCAGCTTCACAGGGGCCAAAAACATTCAGTACTTC.

The gene calls are TRBV25-1 and TRBJ2-1; perhaps TRBD1 as D (5 bases). This CDR3 has 15 amino acids. V was clipped by 2 bases and J by 7 bases, with 15 bases between them. CDR1 is MGHDK and CDR2 is SYGVNS in the germline V gene. The CDR3 sequence is CASSEPRGMVNEQFF. DNA for the CDR3: TGTGCCAGCAGTGAACCTAGGGGTATGGTAAATGAGCAGTTCTTC.

The chain has TRBV2 and TRBJ1-4; maybe TRBD1 (6 bases). CDR3 length: 14 amino acids. Between the trimmed V and J ends, which lost 4 bases and 5 bases, there was a span of 11 bases. In germline, CDR1 is SNHLY, CDR2 FYNNEI. Here the CDR3 reads CASSGTGRNEKLFF. Here the CDR3 DNA reads TGTGCCAGCAGTGGAACAGGGCGAAATGAAAAACTGTTTTTT.

V is TRBV6-1 and J is TRBJ1-4; D remains unclear. Germline V gene data show CDR1 as MNHNS and CDR2 as SASEGT. The CDR3 sequence is 14 residues long. The V gene lost 7 bases and the J gene lost 4 bases, with 13 bases spanning the gap. CDR3 coding DNA: TGTGCCAGCACCCCCCGGGGTGATAATGAAAAACTGTTTTTT. Amino acids: CASTPRGDNEKLFF.

The chain joins TRBV7-2 to TRBJ1-1; the match to TRBD1 covers 7 bases. Germline V gene data show CDR1 as SGHTA and CDR2 as FQGNSA. This CDR3 contains 15 residues. The ends lost 2 bases at V and 4 bases at J; junction bases unmatched: 7. In DNA form, the CDR3 reads TGTGCCAGCAGCTTAAGGGGGCAGGGGTTCACTGAAGCTTTCTTT. Amino acid sequence: CASSLRGQGFTEAFF.